Listed below are T cell receptor beta chains from one sample, sequenced in a study of beta chain features in type 1 diabetes. Clones were read by immunoSEQ multiplex PCR, and TCRdb kept only the in-frame ones, dropping some. The sample has approximately 100,000 clones; around 30% are singletons. The sequenced sample consisted of central memory CD4+ T cells from blood. Receptor source: a woman aged 18-35 years with type 1 diabetes. Each CDR3 is given with its conserved first and last residue. Each record gives: clone size, V gene, J gene, D gene, CDR3 protein, CDR3 DNA. A D gene is named only where the DNA matches it firmly. A clone size is listed for some rows: how often the clone was seen (once, few, many), or a class if it is expanded.

size: few; V: TRBV25-1; J: TRBJ1-2; D: -; CDR3: CASNSFYGYTF; DNA: TGTGCCAGCAACAGTTTTTATGGCTACACCTTC
size: -; V: TRBV7-2; J: TRBJ1-5; D: -; CDR3: CASSAIIREPQHF; DNA: TGTGCCAGCAGCGCGATCATTCGGGAGCCCCAGCATTTT
size: few; V: TRBV30; J: TRBJ2-1; D: -; CDR3: CAWSPWRTVEYNEQFF; DNA: TGTGCCTGGAGTCCATGGAGGACAGTGGAATACAATGAGCAGTTCTTC
size: -; V: TRBV25-1; J: TRBJ2-1; D: TRBD2; CDR3: CASSGAGVRGNEQFF; DNA: TGTGCCAGCAGTGGAGCGGGAGTACGTGGCAATGAGCAGTTCTTC
size: few; V: TRBV10-2; J: TRBJ1-2; D: TRBD1; CDR3: CASTQTGLDGYTF; DNA: TGCGCCAGCACCCAGACAGGGCTGGATGGCTACACCTTC
size: few; V: TRBV30; J: TRBJ2-6; D: -; CDR3: CASLTLVSGANVLTF; DNA: TGTGCCTCCCTGACACTGGTTTCTGGGGCCAACGTCCTGACTTTC
size: -; V: TRBV11-2; J: TRBJ1-2; D: -; CDR3: CASRIGAGLSGYTF; DNA: TGTGCCAGCAGAATAGGGGCCGGGCTTAGTGGCTACACCTTC
size: few; V: TRBV5-1; J: TRBJ1-2; D: -; CDR3: CASNGGLNYGYTF; DNA: TGCGCCAGCAACGGGGGGTTAAACTATGGCTACACCTTC
size: -; V: TRBV7-9; J: TRBJ2-4; D: TRBD1; CDR3: CASSSYRGMSDLRRNIQYF; DNA: TGTGCCAGCAGCTCATACAGGGGGATGTCAGACCTGCGTCGAAACATTCAGTACTTC
size: -; V: TRBV5-1; J: TRBJ2-5; D: -; CDR3: CASSSPNRAGETQYF; DNA: TGCGCCAGCAGCTCTCCCAACAGGGCAGGAGAGACCCAGTACTTC
size: -; V: TRBV6-5; J: TRBJ2-3; D: -; CDR3: CASSYRDRDTDTQYF; DNA: TGTGCCAGCAGTTACCGAGACAGAGATACAGATACGCAGTATTTT
size: few; V: TRBV4-2; J: TRBJ2-1; D: -; CDR3: CASSQSGTANHGQFF; DNA: TGTGCCAGCAGCCAATCGGGTACTGCCAATCATGGGCAGTTCTTC
size: -; V: TRBV7-9; J: TRBJ2-2; D: TRBD1; CDR3: CASSFGGQTYTGELFF; DNA: TGTGCCAGCAGCTTTGGGGGACAGACTTACACCGGGGAGCTGTTTTTT
size: -; V: TRBV5-1; J: TRBJ2-1; D: TRBD2; CDR3: CASSSGTSGRIGQFF; DNA: TGCGCCAGCAGTTCCGGGACTAGCGGGAGGATTGGGCAGTTCTTC
size: -; V: TRBV30; J: TRBJ2-1; D: TRBD2; CDR3: CAWRNSGSRNEQFF; DNA: TGTGCCTGGAGGAATAGCGGGAGCCGGAATGAGCAGTTCTTC
size: few; V: TRBV7-3; J: TRBJ1-1; D: -; CDR3: CASSSQGVSNTEAFF; DNA: TGTGCCAGCAGCTCTCAAGGGGTCTCGAACACTGAAGCTTTCTTT
size: few; V: TRBV6-6; J: TRBJ2-7; D: -; CDR3: CASSDGTASSYEQYF; DNA: TGTGCCAGCAGTGACGGTACGGCTAGCTCCTACGAGCAGTACTTC
size: -; V: TRBV19; J: TRBJ2-1; D: -; CDR3: CASSIGESGVGKNEQFF; DNA: TGTGCCAGTAGTATAGGGGAGAGCGGCGTGGGGAAGAATGAGCAGTTCTTC
size: few; V: TRBV27; J: TRBJ2-4; D: -; CDR3: CASRDRNGYQNIQYF; DNA: TGTGCCAGCCGAGACAGGAATGGCTACCAAAACATTCAGTACTTC
size: few; V: TRBV7-6; J: TRBJ2-2; D: -; CDR3: CASSQPTGNTGELFF; DNA: TGTGCCAGCAGCCAACCGACAGGGAACACCGGGGAGCTGTTTTTT
size: -; V: TRBV28; J: TRBJ2-5; D: TRBD2; CDR3: CATLTPRLLAGVQETQYF; DNA: TGTGCCACCTTAACCCCCCGACTTTTAGCGGGAGTCCAAGAGACCCAGTACTTC
size: -; V: TRBV7-9; J: TRBJ2-3; D: TRBD2; CDR3: CASSPGLAGAADTQYF; DNA: TGTGCCAGCAGCCCCGGACTAGCGGGAGCTGCAGATACGCAGTATTTT
size: -; V: TRBV11-2; J: TRBJ1-5; D: -; CDR3: CASSLAGGTNNQPQHF; DNA: TGTGCCAGCAGCTTGGCCGGGGGGACGAACAATCAGCCCCAGCATTTT
size: few; V: TRBV5-4; J: TRBJ1-4; D: TRBD1; CDR3: CASSSKQGNSEKLFF; DNA: TGTGCCAGCAGTTCGAAACAGGGGAATTCTGAAAAACTGTTTTTT
size: -; V: TRBV7-3; J: TRBJ2-7; D: TRBD2; CDR3: CASSELAGPYEEQYF; DNA: TGTGCCAGCAGCGAATTAGCGGGGCCCTACGAAGAGCAGTACTTC
size: once; V: TRBV9; J: TRBJ2-3; D: -; CDR3: CASSVGLELTDTQYF; DNA: TGTGCCAGCAGCGTAGGTCTGGAGTTAACAGATACGCAGTATTTT
size: -; V: TRBV5-8; J: TRBJ2-7; D: -; CDR3: CASRIGSGRTYEQYF; DNA: TGTGCCAGCAGGATAGGCTCCGGGAGAACGTACGAGCAGTACTTC
size: -; V: TRBV7-3; J: TRBJ2-2; D: TRBD2; CDR3: CASSLWGVSGRRSTGELFF; DNA: TGTGCCAGCAGCTTATGGGGAGTTAGCGGGAGAAGAAGCACCGGGGAGCTGTTTTTT
size: -; V: TRBV4-1; J: TRBJ2-3; D: TRBD2; CDR3: CASSQGGTSGNTDTQYF; DNA: TGCGCCAGCAGCCAAGGGGGGACTAGCGGGAACACAGATACGCAGTATTTT
size: once; V: TRBV2; J: TRBJ2-1; D: TRBD2; CDR3: CASNREGVYNEQFF; DNA: TGTGCCTCCAACCGGGAGGGCGTTTACAATGAGCAGTTCTTC
size: few; V: TRBV7-9; J: TRBJ2-3; D: -; CDR3: CASSLAGVGTDTQYF; DNA: TGTGCCAGCAGCTTAGCGGGAGTGGGCACAGATACGCAGTATTTT
size: -; V: TRBV18; J: TRBJ1-4; D: -; CDR3: CASSPRGGIEKLFF; DNA: TGTGCCAGCTCACCACGTGGGGGGATTGAAAAACTGTTTTTT
size: once; V: TRBV19; J: TRBJ2-1; D: TRBD2; CDR3: CASSIIASGSGDEQFF; DNA: TGTGCCAGTAGTATAATCGCTAGCGGGAGCGGTGATGAGCAGTTCTTC
size: -; V: TRBV5-5; J: TRBJ2-7; D: -; CDR3: CASSLEGRATWYEQYF; DNA: TGTGCCAGCAGCTTGGAGGGCAGGGCGACATGGTACGAGCAGTACTTC
size: few; V: TRBV5-1; J: TRBJ2-5; D: -; CDR3: CASSLRGAETQYF; DNA: TGCGCCAGCAGCCTACGGGGGGCTGAGACCCAGTACTTC
size: -; V: TRBV6-5; J: TRBJ2-5; D: -; CDR3: CASSGDIRIWETQYF; DNA: TGTGCCAGCAGTGGGGACATCCGGATTTGGGAGACCCAGTACTTC
size: -; V: TRBV28; J: TRBJ1-2; D: -; CDR3: CASSLYNNYGYTF; DNA: TGTGCCAGCAGTTTATACAACAACTATGGCTACACCTTC
size: -; V: TRBV10-3; J: TRBJ2-7; D: -; CDR3: CAISYSYEQYF; DNA: TGTGCCATTTCCTACTCCTACGAGCAGTACTTC
size: few; V: TRBV5-6; J: TRBJ2-5; D: TRBD2; CDR3: CASSRRLAGKQETQYF; DNA: TGTGCCAGCAGCCGACGACTAGCGGGAAAGCAAGAGACCCAGTACTTC
size: -; V: TRBV11-2; J: TRBJ1-2; D: -; CDR3: CASSLDSRGGYTF; DNA: TGTGCCAGCAGCTTAGATTCCAGGGGAGGCTACACCTTC
size: -; V: TRBV5-1; J: TRBJ2-7; D: -; CDR3: CASSPGLKYEQYF; DNA: TGCGCCAGCAGCCCCGGGTTAAAATACGAGCAGTACTTC
size: few; V: TRBV5-5; J: TRBJ2-5; D: -; CDR3: CASSLSVNEETQYF; DNA: TGTGCCAGCAGCTTGAGCGTAAACGAAGAGACCCAGTACTTC
size: -; V: TRBV7-9; J: TRBJ1-2; D: TRBD1; CDR3: CASSLGGQDHGYTF; DNA: TGTGCCAGCAGCTTAGGCGGACAGGATCATGGCTACACCTTC
size: -; V: TRBV15; J: TRBJ2-2; D: -; CDR3: CATSSSGFGELFF; DNA: TGTGCCACCAGCAGCTCAGGGTTCGGGGAGCTGTTTTTT
size: few; V: TRBV7-2; J: TRBJ2-2; D: -; CDR3: CASSLAAAGQGNTGELFF; DNA: TGTGCCAGCAGCTTAGCCGCGGCGGGGCAGGGAAACACCGGGGAGCTGTTTTTT
size: few; V: TRBV14; J: TRBJ2-2; D: TRBD1; CDR3: CASSQQGATGELFF; DNA: TGTGCCAGCAGCCAACAGGGGGCCACCGGGGAGCTGTTTTTT
size: few; V: TRBV7-2; J: TRBJ1-2; D: -; CDR3: CASSSSGGPNYGYTF; DNA: TGTGCCAGCAGCTCTAGTGGGGGCCCCAACTATGGCTACACCTTC
size: few; V: TRBV5-1; J: TRBJ2-5; D: -; CDR3: CASSFGIGAVQETQYF; DNA: TGCGCCAGCAGCTTTGGGATAGGGGCAGTCCAAGAGACCCAGTACTTC
size: -; V: TRBV2; J: TRBJ1-2; D: -; CDR3: CASSAAYGYTF; DNA: TGTGCCAGCTCGGCGGCCTATGGCTACACCTTC
size: -; V: TRBV6-5; J: TRBJ2-1; D: TRBD1; CDR3: CASSPGTGNRDEQFF; DNA: TGTGCCAGCAGCCCCGGGACAGGGAATCGCGATGAGCAGTTCTTC
size: -; V: TRBV29-1; J: TRBJ1-2; D: -; CDR3: CSVGVGEGDYGYTF; DNA: TGCAGCGTTGGGGTAGGGGAGGGGGACTATGGCTACACCTTC
size: -; V: TRBV28; J: TRBJ1-2; D: TRBD1; CDR3: CASQGQGETNYGYTF; DNA: TGTGCCAGTCAAGGACAGGGGGAGACTAACTATGGCTACACCTTC
size: few; V: TRBV6-5; J: TRBJ2-3; D: -; CDR3: CASSYFGSRQHTQYF; DNA: TGTGCCAGCAGTTACTTCGGGTCTCGCCAACATACGCAGTATTTT
size: few; V: TRBV2; J: TRBJ1-1; D: -; CDR3: CASSPRQTEAFF; DNA: TGTGCCAGCAGTCCCCGACAGACAGAAGCTTTCTTT